A single sample gave rise to the 32 T cell receptor beta chains below, sequenced in a study of T-cell reconstitution after alpha-beta-depleted transplantation in children. TCRbeta library construction was performed incorporating unique molecular identifiers. Via MiXCR, TCRdb re-called the PCR reads, giving one row per CDR3 protein. In the table there are approximately 400,000 distinct CDR3 sequences, roughly a tenth of which are singletons. Here the sequenced sample was PBMCs from the stem cell graft donor, taken from the stem cell graft. The receptors derive from a human donor who donated a stem cell graft to a child with acute myeloid leukemia.

This chain uses TRBV29-1 with TRBJ2-1; D is unclear. CDR3 length: 11 residues. Germline CDR1 reads SQVTM; CDR2 reads ANQGSEA. Between the trimmed V and J ends, which lost 7 bases and 9 bases, there was a span of 13 bases. The CDR3 region is CSAASSGEQFF. Here the CDR3 DNA reads TGCAGCGCCGCGAGTTCCGGTGAGCAGTTCTTC.

The chain links TRBV6-5 to TRBJ2-7, with a possible D match to TRBD1 (6 bases). The CDR3 totals 13 residues. Germline CDR1 MNHEY, CDR2 SVGAGI. The germline V and J ends were trimmed by 4 bases and 4 bases, with 11 bases remaining between them. Here the CDR3 DNA reads TGTGCCAGCAGTTCGAGACAGGAGTACGAGCAGTACTTC. Protein: CASSSRQEYEQYF.

This clonotype was seen a few times. V and J are TRBV7-2 and TRBJ1-2; D call uncertain. The CDR3 contains 15 residues. Trimming shortened V by 2 bases and J by 7 bases, and 17 bases separated the two germline ends. CDR1 SGHTA and CDR2 FQGNSA come from the germline V gene. Here the CDR3 DNA reads TGTGCCAGCAGCTTACGGAGTGGGATCGGGGTTGGCTACACCTTC. This codes for CASSLRSGIGVGYTF.

The table lists this clonotype with a few counts. The V and J genes are TRBV20-1 and TRBJ1-2, with 10 bases lining up with TRBD1. Germline V lookup: CDR1 DFQATT, CDR2 SNEGSKA (reference sequence). This CDR3 comprises 15 residues. J gave up 5 bases and V 2 bases, and 8 bases lay outside the gene matches. The CDR3 DNA reads TGCAGTGCTAGACCGCCTGGGGGACAGGGGTATGGCTACACCTTC. Translation gives CSARPPGGQGYGYTF.

This clonotype was seen a few times. V is TRBV4-3 and J is TRBJ2-1, with 11 bases fitting TRBD2. The germline CDR1 and CDR2 sequences are LGHNA and YSLEER. This CDR3 comprises 17 residues. Trimming cost V 2 bases and J 0 bases; bases outside gene matches: 3. The chain's CDR3 is CASSQTLAGASYNEQFF. For the CDR3, the DNA is TGCGCCAGCAGCCAAACACTAGCGGGGGCCTCCTACAATGAGCAGTTCTTC.

This clonotype came up a few times. The chain is built from TRBV20-1 and TRBJ2-5; maybe TRBD1 (5 bases). The germline V and J ends were trimmed by 0 bases and 5 bases, with 16 bases remaining between them. The CDR3 is 15 residues long. CDR1 and CDR2 (germline): DFQATT, SNEGSKA (reference sequence). The CDR3 DNA follows: TGCAGTGCTAGAGATCGACAGACAGTTGCCGAGACCCAGTACTTC. Protein sequence: CSARDRQTVAETQYF.

This clonotype was counted a few times. The V call is TRBV4-2, the J call TRBJ1-5; weak D call: TRBD1 (5 bases). The V end was cut by 4 bases, the J end by 3 bases, with 13 bases between. Germline V gene lookup returns CDR1 LGHNA and CDR2 YNFKEQ. The CDR3 is made up of 15 amino acids. DNA of the CDR3: TGTGCCAGCAGCCGGGGAGGGGCAGACAATCAGCCCCAGCATTTT. This encodes CASSRGGADNQPQHF.

The genes are TRBV28 and TRBJ2-7; D gene uncertain. Trimming took 2 bases from V and 4 from J, leaving 6 bases between them. This CDR3 has 12 residues. Germline values: CDR1 MDHEN, CDR2 SYDVKM. The CDR3 loop is CASSLMRYEQYF. The CDR3, as DNA: TGTGCCAGCAGTTTAATGAGATACGAGCAGTACTTC.

This chain joins TRBV27 and TRBJ2-1, with no clear D. The CDR3 totals 15 residues. Germline V gives CDR1 MNHEY, CDR2 SMNVEV (reference sequence). V was pared by 0 bases and J by 5 bases, with 11 bases between. The CDR3 sequence is CASSLSPETNNEQFF. The CDR3 DNA follows: TGTGCCAGCAGTTTATCGCCAGAGACCAACAATGAGCAGTTCTTC.

This clonotype came up many times. The rearrangement joins TRBV29-1 to TRBJ2-7, with TRBD2 matching 9 bases. CDR1 is SQVTM, CDR2 ANQGSEA, per germline. With V trimmed by 3 bases and J by 1 base, 7 bases remained unmatched. This CDR3 spans 15 amino acids. The CDR3 DNA follows: TGCAGCGTTGACGGCGGCGGGAGGGGGTCCTACGAGCAGTACTTC. Protein product: CSVDGGGRGSYEQYF.

The rearrangement joins TRBV6-5 to TRBJ2-5, with 8 nucleotides matching TRBD2. The CDR3 covers 15 residues. V lost 2 bases and J lost 8; bases outside the gene matches: 10. CDR1 and CDR2 from the germline V gene are MNHEY and SVGAGI. The CDR3 sequence is CASSYPRSGGFTQYF. The CDR3 coding sequence is TGTGCCAGCAGTTACCCCAGAAGCGGGGGTTTTACCCAGTACTTC.

This clonotype was counted between two and nine times. The chain joins TRBV7-9 to TRBJ2-3; D assignment may be TRBD1 or TRBD2 (5 bases each). The germline V gene has CDR1 SEHNR and CDR2 FQNEAQ (reference sequence). The CDR3 sequence is 15 residues long. The germline V and J ends were trimmed by 4 bases and 0 bases, with 11 bases remaining between them. CDR3 sequence: CASSWETESTDTQYF. The CDR3 region has the DNA TGTGCCAGCAGCTGGGAGACAGAGAGCACAGATACGCAGTATTTT.

This chain uses TRBV6-1 with TRBJ2-7; D might be TRBD1 or TRBD2, each matching 6 bases. CDR3 length: 16 amino acids. Trimming left V 5 bases short and J 6 bases short, with 23 bases between. Germline V gene data show CDR1 as MNHNS and CDR2 as SASEGT. CDR3 nucleotides: TGTGCCAGCAGTAGAACACAGGGACTGTATTACGGCGAGCAGTACTTC. Translated: CASSRTQGLYYGEQYF.

This clonotype was observed a handful of times. The genes are TRBV5-1 and TRBJ2-3; unclear D gene. The V end was cut by 5 bases, the J end by 6 bases, with 10 bases between. The V gene's germline CDR1 is SGHRS and CDR2 YFSETQ. The CDR3 spans 12 residues. CDR3 DNA sequence: TGCGCCAGCAGGGATGGCCGGGATACGCAGTATTTT. This gives the protein CASRDGRDTQYF.

This clonotype was recorded a few times. The V gene is TRBV6-1, the J gene TRBJ2-5, with TRBD1 matching 7 bases. V gave up 6 bases and J gave up 4 bases; unmatched junction bases: 5. Per germline, CDR1 MNHNS and CDR2 SASEGT. This CDR3 spans 13 amino acids. CDR3 protein: CASSMTGTETQYF. CDR3 nucleotides: TGTGCCAGCAGCATGACAGGGACAGAGACCCAGTACTTC.

This clonotype appeared a few times. The V call is TRBV6-1, the J call TRBJ2-7; TRBD1 agrees at 7 bases. V trimming: 6 bases; J trimming: 7 bases; junction bases outside the gene matches: 15. Germline CDR1 reads MNHNS; CDR2 reads SASEGT. There are 15 residues in the CDR3. CDR3 sequence (DNA): TGTGCCAGCAGACCCGGGACAGACCAGACTTGGGAGCAGTACGTC. Residues: CASRPGTDQTWEQYV.

J is TRBJ1-2 and V is TRBV18; D is ambiguous. Germline CDR1 reads KGHSH; CDR2 reads LQKENI. The CDR3 runs 14 residues. V lost 0 bases and J 6 bases, leaving 11 bases between the germline ends. In DNA form, the CDR3 reads TGTGCCAGCTCACCACCGACCGGGATTAATGGCTACACCTTC. It is translated as CASSPPTGINGYTF.

This chain connects TRBV29-1 to TRBJ1-1, with a tentative D call TRBD1 (6 bases). The ends were cut back, 2 bases at V and 2 bases at J, with 9 bases in the middle. The germline CDR1 and CDR2 sequences are SQVTM and ANQGSEA. The CDR3 totals 13 residues. CDR3 sequence: CSVEPDSNTEAFF. The CDR3 nucleotides read TGCAGCGTTGAACCGGACAGTAACACTGAAGCTTTCTTT.

This clonotype was seen a few times. The chain joins TRBV7-2 to TRBJ1-4; maybe TRBD1 (5 bases). The CDR3 consists of 14 residues. The V end was cut by 3 bases, the J end by 6 bases, with 11 bases between. The germline gives CDR1 SGHTA, CDR2 FQGNSA. The DNA for the CDR3 is TGTGCCAGCAGCTTTCAGGGTAGTGATGAAAAACTGTTTTTT. Its protein product is CASSFQGSDEKLFF.

This clonotype was picked up a small number of times. The chain links TRBV29-1 to TRBJ2-4; TRBD1 is a possible D gene (7 bases). Germline lookup yields CDR1 SQVTM and CDR2 ANQGSEA. The CDR3 contains 12 residues. Trimming pared 7 bases from V and 7 bases from J, leaving 14 bases between. This chain's CDR3 is CSAQTGRNIQYF. CDR3 sequence (DNA): TGCAGCGCCCAGACAGGGAGGAACATTCAGTACTTC. Filled out from reference TRBV29-1 and TRBJ2-4, the complete variable domain reads SAVISQKPSRDICQRGTSLTIQCQVDSQVTMMFWYRQQPGQSLTLIATANQGSEATYESGFVIDKFPISRPNLTFSTLTVSNMSPEDSSIYLCSAQTGRNIQYFGAGTRLSVL.

This clonotype appeared a few times. Here the CDR3 reads CASSPLGQGQRVNTEAFF. Here the CDR3 DNA reads TGTGCCAGTAGTCCCCTGGGACAGGGACAGAGGGTGAACACTGAAGCTTTCTTT. The gene calls are TRBV19 and TRBJ1-1, with TRBD1 identical over 9 bases. CDR1 is LNHDA, CDR2 SQIVND, per germline (reference sequence). The CDR3 is made up of 18 amino acids. Trimming removed 5 bases from V and 0 bases from J; junction bases left unmatched: 13.

This clonotype was observed at least ten times. The gene calls are TRBV5-1 and TRBJ2-2; 9 bases align to TRBD1. Unmatched junction bases numbered 12, after V lost 4 bases and J lost 5 bases. Looked up from germline, CDR1 is SGHRS and CDR2 is YFSETQ. The CDR3 consists of 17 residues. In DNA form, the CDR3 reads TGCGCCAGCAGCCACTCCGGACAGGGGTCCTTTACCGGGGAGCTGTTTTTT. Translated: CASSHSGQGSFTGELFF.

The chain combines TRBV27 with TRBJ2-1, with D tentatively TRBD2 (5 bases). This CDR3 is built from 12 residues. Germline V gene data show CDR1 as MNHEY and CDR2 as SMNVEV (reference sequence). V dropped 5 bases and J dropped 12 bases, with 14 bases sitting between them. The CDR3 region has the DNA TGTGCCAGCAGTCCATCACTAGGCGGGCAGTTCTTC. This sequence encodes CASSPSLGGQFF.

This clonotype was seen a handful of times. V is TRBV11-2 and J is TRBJ2-7; 9 nucleotides match TRBD2. The V gene end was trimmed by 2 bases and the J gene end by 2 bases; junction bases not matched to a gene: 4. The CDR3 contains 15 residues. CDR1 and CDR2 (germline): SGHAT, FQNNGV. For the CDR3, the DNA is TGTGCCAGCAGCTTATCCGCGGGAGGGCCCTACGAGCAGTACTTC. Amino acid sequence: CASSLSAGGPYEQYF.

This clonotype was found a few times. The chain recombines TRBV29-1 with TRBJ1-2; no clear D. The CDR3 length is 12 residues. Trimming stripped 2 bases from V and 0 bases from J, with 4 bases between. Germline V gene sequence: CDR1 SQVTM, CDR2 ANQGSEA. The DNA of the CDR3 is TGCAGCGTTGAACAATCTAACTATGGCTACACCTTC. Residues: CSVEQSNYGYTF.

The gene calls are TRBV18 and TRBJ1-1; 7 bases line up with TRBD1. With V trimmed by 5 bases and J by 8 bases, 5 bases remained unmatched. Germline assignment: CDR1 KGHSH and CDR2 LQKENI. The CDR3 loop spans 12 amino acids. The CDR3 DNA follows: TGTGCCAGCTCATGGGACAGCGAAGAAGCTTTCTTT. Its protein is CASSWDSEEAFF.

In its sample, this clonotype was seen a few times. V gene TRBV2 combines with J gene TRBJ2-2; 13 bases map to TRBD2. V gave up 4 bases and J gave up 4 bases; unmatched junction bases: 6. CDR3 length equals 17 residues. Germline V gene data show CDR1 as SNHLY and CDR2 as FYNNEI. CDR3 loop: CASSGTSGGASTGELFF. The CDR3 DNA is TGTGCCAGCAGTGGAACTAGCGGGGGGGCGAGCACCGGGGAGCTGTTTTTT. Filled out from reference TRBV2 and TRBJ2-2, the complete variable domain reads EPEVTQTPSHQVTQMGQEVILRCVPISNHLYFYWYRQILGQKVEFLVSFYNNEISEKSEIFDDQFSVERPDGSNFTLKIRSTKLEDSAMYFCASSGTSGGASTGELFFGEGSRLTVL.

There are many counts of this clonotype. This chain uses TRBV6-1 with TRBJ1-1, with TRBD1 matching 9 bases. The junction had 9 bases not matched to a gene; V was cut back by 6 bases and J by 4 bases. Looked up from germline, CDR1 is MNHNS and CDR2 is SASEGT. This CDR3 spans 15 amino acids. The CDR3, as DNA: TGTGCCAGCAGGGATTCCGGGACAGGGAGCACTGAAGCTTTCTTT. It codes for CASRDSGTGSTEAFF.

This clonotype was observed a handful of times. The V call is TRBV29-1, the J call TRBJ2-5; D is possibly TRBD1 or TRBD2 (6 bases each). Germline CDR1 reads SQVTM; CDR2 reads ANQGSEA. V was pared by 7 bases and J by 9 bases, with 18 bases between. CDR3 size: 12 residues. The CDR3 protein is CSAAGGGQPQYF. The CDR3 DNA reads TGCAGCGCCGCCGGAGGGGGGCAGCCCCAGTACTTC.

This clonotype was seen only a few times. The chain carries TRBV10-3 and TRBJ2-3; 9 nucleotides line up with TRBD1. Germline assignment: CDR1 ENHRY and CDR2 SYGVKD. The J segment lost 0 bases and the V segment lost 6 bases, leaving 7 bases of the junction unmatched. The CDR3 has 16 amino acids. CDR3 residues: CAIRGTGRDSTDTQYF. As DNA, the CDR3 is TGTGCCATCAGAGGGACAGGGAGGGACAGCACAGATACGCAGTATTTT.

The rearrangement joins TRBV7-8 to TRBJ2-5, with D maybe TRBD1 (5 bases). The germline V gene has CDR1 SGHVS and CDR2 FQNEAQ. There are 16 residues in the CDR3. V lost 3 bases and J lost 1, with 15 bases in between. CDR3 region: CASSLGVLGAQETQYF. DNA of the CDR3: TGTGCCAGCAGCTTGGGCGTCCTAGGGGCCCAAGAGACCCAGTACTTC.

There are a few counts of this clonotype. The V and J genes are TRBV6-2 or TRBV6-3 and TRBJ2-2; 9 nucleotides agree with TRBD2. This CDR3 has 15 amino acids. Germline values: CDR1 MNHEY, CDR2 SVGEGT. With V trimmed by 6 bases and J by 3 bases, 5 bases remained unmatched. CDR3 amino acids: CASRGASGDTGELFF. The DNA for the CDR3 is TGTGCCAGCAGGGGGGCTAGCGGGGACACCGGGGAGCTGTTTTTT.